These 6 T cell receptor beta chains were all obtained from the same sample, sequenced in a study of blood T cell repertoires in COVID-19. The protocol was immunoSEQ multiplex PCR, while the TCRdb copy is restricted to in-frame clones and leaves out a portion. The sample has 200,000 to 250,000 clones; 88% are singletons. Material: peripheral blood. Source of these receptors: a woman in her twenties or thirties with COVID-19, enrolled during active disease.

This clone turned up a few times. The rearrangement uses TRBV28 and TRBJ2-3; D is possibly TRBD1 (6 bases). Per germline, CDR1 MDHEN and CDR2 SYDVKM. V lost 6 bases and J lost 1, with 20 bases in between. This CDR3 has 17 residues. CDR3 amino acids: CASSSPTRQARTDTQYF. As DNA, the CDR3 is TGTGCCAGCAGCTCCCCCACTCGACAGGCCCGCACAGATACGCAGTATTTT.

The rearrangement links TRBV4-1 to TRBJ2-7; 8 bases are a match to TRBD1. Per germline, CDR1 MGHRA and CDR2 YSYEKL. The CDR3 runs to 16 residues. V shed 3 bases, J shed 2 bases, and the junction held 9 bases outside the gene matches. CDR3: CASSHGGGTGTYEQYF. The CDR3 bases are TGCGCCAGCAGCCACGGTGGGGGGACAGGCACCTACGAGCAGTACTTC.

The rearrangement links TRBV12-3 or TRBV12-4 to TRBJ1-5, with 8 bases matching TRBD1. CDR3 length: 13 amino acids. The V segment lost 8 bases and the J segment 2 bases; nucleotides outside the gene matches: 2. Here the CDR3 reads CASGQGGNQPQHF. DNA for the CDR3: TGTGCCAGCGGACAGGGTGGCAATCAGCCCCAGCATTTT.

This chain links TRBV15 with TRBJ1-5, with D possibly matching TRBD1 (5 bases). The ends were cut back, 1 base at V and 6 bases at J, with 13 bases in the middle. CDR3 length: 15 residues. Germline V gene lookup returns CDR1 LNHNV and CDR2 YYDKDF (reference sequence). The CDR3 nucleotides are TGTGCCACCAGCAGAGGGTTGGGGGAGGTTCAGCCCCAGCATTTT. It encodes CATSRGLGEVQPQHF.

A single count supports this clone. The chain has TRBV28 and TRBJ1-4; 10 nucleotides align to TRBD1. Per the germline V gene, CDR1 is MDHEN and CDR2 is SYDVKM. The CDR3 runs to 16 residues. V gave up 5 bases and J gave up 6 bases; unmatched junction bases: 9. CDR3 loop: CASSTPWTGGDEKLFF. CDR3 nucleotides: TGTGCCAGCAGTACTCCCTGGACAGGGGGGGATGAAAAACTGTTTTTT.

The CDR3 DNA is TGTGCCAGCAGTCGACTAGACAATGAGCAGTTCTTC. It translates to CASSRLDNEQFF. The rearrangement uses TRBV12-3 or TRBV12-4 and TRBJ2-1; the D gene is possibly TRBD2 (6 bases). The CDR3 runs 12 residues. With 5 bases removed from V and 5 bases from J, the gap between germline ends came to 7 bases.